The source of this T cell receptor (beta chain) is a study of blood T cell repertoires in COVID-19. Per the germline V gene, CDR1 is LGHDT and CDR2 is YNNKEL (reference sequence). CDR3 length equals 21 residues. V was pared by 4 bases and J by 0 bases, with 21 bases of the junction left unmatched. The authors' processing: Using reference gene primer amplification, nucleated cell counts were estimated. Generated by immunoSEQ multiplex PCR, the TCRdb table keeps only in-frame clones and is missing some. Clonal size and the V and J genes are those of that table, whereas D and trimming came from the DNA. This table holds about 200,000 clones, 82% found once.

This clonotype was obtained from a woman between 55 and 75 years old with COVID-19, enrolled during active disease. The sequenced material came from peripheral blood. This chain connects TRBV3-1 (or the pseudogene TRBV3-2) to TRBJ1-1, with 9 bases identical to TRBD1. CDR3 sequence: CASSPQPIPFDRGVMNTEAFF. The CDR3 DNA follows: TGTGCCAGCAGCCCCCAACCGATACCTTTCGACAGGGGGGTTATGAACACTGAAGCTTTCTTT.